This TCR beta chain stems from a study of T cell repertoires in cytomegalovirus infection. For the study at large: The study used recently identified HLA-C-restricted and well-studied HLA-B-restricted CMV epitopes. A matching HLA type, together with CMV infection, was signaled by public TCR beta signatures. Study-wide results and caveats: In two of eight donors, the top clonotype was HLA-C-restricted CMV-specific. Carriage of CMV together with the relevant HLA was identifiable through cumulative public TCR beta family frequency.

Each CDR3 protein gets one entry after TCRdb re-called the reads with MiXCR. The table records hundreds of thousands of distinct CDR3 sequences, 30% to 35% of them present only once. A note on this clonotype: The antigen is unknown.

The CDR3 is 16 residues long. Germline V gene data show CDR1 as ENHRY and CDR2 as SYGVKD. The V end lost 11 bases, the J end lost 4 bases, and 23 bases lay between the germline ends. The sequence was collected from a human donor in good health (CMV status not recorded). Some clones in this sample may be carry-over from other donors' samples. The input for sequencing was cultured PBMCs, taken from culture after CMV antigen stimulation. The chain is built from TRBV10-3 and TRBJ2-2; D gene ambiguous. The CDR3 DNA sequence: TGTGCCCCAAGGAAAAACGGGCCTTCAGCCACCGGGGAGCTGTTTTTT. This codes for CAPRKNGPSATGELFF.